This TCR beta chain is from a study of T cells in Graves' hyperthyroidism and ophthalmopathy. Study-wide points: Model output signaled ophthalmopathy a median roughly 6 months ahead of onset.

Participants, patients aged 18 to 65, had newly diagnosed hyperthyroidism with a duration under 2 months. Pregnant or lactating patients were excluded, as were those with uncontrolled infection or other autoimmune disease. Details on this clonotype: What it recognizes is unknown.

TCR beta CDR3 sequences were amplified from RNA transcripts. First-round RT-PCR with HTBI primers amplified the TCR CDR3 region. MiXCR was run by TCRdb on the multiplex PCR reads, yielding one entry per CDR3 protein. The table has just over 550,000 distinct CDR3 sequences, under 60% seen once. CDR1 SQVTM and CDR2 ANQGSEA come from the germline V gene. This CDR3 has 13 residues. Trimming cost V 6 bases and J 3 bases; bases outside gene matches: 4. The TCR was taken from a young woman with Graves' hyperthyroidism. This chain connects TRBV29-1 to TRBJ2-5, with 10 bases identical to TRBD1. Sequenced sample: peripheral blood or thyroid tissue (not recorded which). The CDR3 region is CSVAGTGEETQYF. The CDR3 DNA follows: TGCAGCGTAGCCGGGACAGGGGAAGAGACCCAGTACTTC. The whole variable domain, remainder taken from reference TRBV29-1 and TRBJ2-5, is SAVISQKPSRDICQRGTSLTIQCQVDSQVTMMFWYRQQPGQSLTLIATANQGSEATYESGFVIDKFPISRPNLTFSTLTVSNMSPEDSSIYLCSVAGTGEETQYFGPGTRLLVL.